These 2 T cell receptor beta chains came from one sample sequenced in a study of tumor-infiltrating lymphocytes in primary liver carcinoma. A primer matching the constant region was used to make TCR beta cDNA from 500 to 600 ng of total RNA. Slightly modified ARM-PCR served as the procedure for the TCR beta libraries. These libraries came from three rounds of nested multiplex PCR. The first two PCR rounds used TRBV1-TRBV30 primers with a Cbeta primer, roughly 10 cycles each. TCRdb reanalysed the multiplex PCR reads using MiXCR and keeps one entry per CDR3 protein. The sample lists around 26,000 distinct CDR3 sequences, about 73% occurring once. Co-extraction of RNA and DNA was performed on roughly 20-34 mg of unsorted bulk tissue. Sequenced sample: liver tumor tissue from sampling region 3. Subset here: tumor region T3, left-lateral pole. These receptors were collected from a man between 35 and 55 years old with primary liver carcinoma and hepatitis B virus infection.

As to this clonotype: The junction shows a germline mismatch at one end, possibly a read error. V usage is TRBV5-5 and J usage is TRBJ1-1, with a tentative D call TRBD1 (5 bases). This CDR3 comprises 17 residues. Germline CDR1 SGHKS, CDR2 YYEKEE (reference sequence). For the CDR3, the DNA is TGTGCCAGTAGCTTGGGGGACCGGTCCAACTTGAACACTGAAGTTTTCTTT. Translated, it gives CASSLGDRSNLNTEVFF.

As for this clonotype: A read error is likely, as this CDR3 ends without the conserved phenylalanine or tryptophan. The rearrangement uses TRBV6-5 and TRBJ2-7; TRBD1 matches at 10 bases. This CDR3 region has 15 residues. Germline assignment: CDR1 MNHEY and CDR2 SVGAGI. The CDR3 sequence: CVSRSGQGVGHEQYS. The CDR3 DNA follows: TGTGTCAGCAGATCCGGACAGGGGGTGGGGCACGAGCAGTACTCC.